Listed below are T cell receptor beta chains from one sample, sequenced in a study of cytomegalovirus exposure and HLA in healthy donors. Only in-frame clones appear in the TCRdb table, and some are missing; sequencing was by immunoSEQ multiplex PCR. The table shows about 110,000 clones, with about 15% occurring only once. The source material was PBMCs. All receptors come from a female donor in good health and CMV-seronegative. Both conserved end residues are trimmed from each CDR3.

V: TRBV5-1
CDR3: ASSLSSYEQY

V: TRBV9
CDR3: ASSVSSGVSYEQY

V: TRBV19
CDR3: ASSIAPLTGVKSGAF

V: TRBV28
CDR3: ASSPASGGYEQY

V: TRBV4-2
CDR3: ASSQVDSGHYEQY

V: TRBV4-3
CDR3: ASSQGKDRMTSYNEKLF

V: TRBV6-5
CDR3: ASSRQGTTEAF

V: TRBV28
CDR3: ASRRISPYEQY

V: TRBV27
CDR3: ASRNEVYGYT

V: TRBV7-9
CDR3: ASSLETGSYEQY

V: TRBV6-6
CDR3: ASSIGTGAYGYT

V: TRBV7-2
CDR3: ASRYAGAEYEQY

V: TRBV7-6
CDR3: ASSGLTGQSYEQY

V: TRBV9
CDR3: ASSVGLGRYNEQF

V: TRBV29-1
CDR3: SVEGWGGGYT

V: TRBV10-3
CDR3: AISESADTYGYT

V: TRBV27
CDR3: ASSWGSRGTESPLH

V: TRBV25-1
CDR3: ASQETGNNQPQH

V: TRBV19
CDR3: ASRGALSNSPLH

V: TRBV4-3
CDR3: ASSQEGGVRVNYCYT

V: TRBV19
CDR3: ASSRGSDRATGQPQH

V: TRBV18
CDR3: ASSPPSGQGASEAF

V: TRBV7-8
CDR3: ASSLAGGDYNEQF

V: TRBV30
CDR3: AWMGLVGLGTQY

V: TRBV5-6
CDR3: ASNPGGSLYFEQY

V: TRBV5-6
CDR3: ASSPGQPYGYT

V: TRBV9
CDR3: ASSVGTGVHEQY

V: TRBV5-1
CDR3: ASSPGLAKDTQY

V: TRBV6-1
CDR3: ASSEDPGGNTEAF

V: TRBV5-4
CDR3: ASSSGDGGRKTQY

V: TRBV27
CDR3: ASSTPGQGFYEQY

V: TRBV5-4
CDR3: ASSFGGNYNSPLH

V: TRBV7-9
CDR3: ASSLALAGGYNEQF

V: TRBV6-6
CDR3: ASSFYRQETQY

V: TRBV5-6
CDR3: ASSLDRSGRTDTQY

V: TRBV6-5
CDR3: ASSYSNRAYEQY

V: TRBV4-3
CDR3: ASSPRLAGAGVYEQY

V: TRBV27
CDR3: ASSFASGIYYEQY

V: TRBV30
CDR3: AWSVLGASGNTIY

V: TRBV5-4
CDR3: ASSLQGVRTEAF

V: TRBV12-5
CDR3: AINEGDTDTQY

V: TRBV30
CDR3: AWSPLIEAF

V: TRBV30
CDR3: AWSPTGVSDGYT

V: TRBV27
CDR3: ASSLSPPGQGAYGYT

V: TRBV30
CDR3: AWDRGAGTNTEAF

V: TRBV9
CDR3: ASSPTGSLYYEQY

V: TRBV5-1
CDR3: ASSEGLAAYEQY

V: TRBV28
CDR3: ASSETGVNTEAF

V: TRBV6-1
CDR3: ASSVGTGPSSGNTIY

V: TRBV4-3
CDR3: ASSQEGIRAGASSYNEQF

V: TRBV2
CDR3: ASSPIENQPQH

V: TRBV5-1
CDR3: ASTPGQGVVNTEAF

V: TRBV5-1
CDR3: ASSLSGGATNEKLF